The 8 T cell receptor beta chains reported below all come from one sample, sequenced in a study of blood T cell repertoires in COVID-19. Repertoires were generated with immunoSEQ multiplex PCR, while TCRdb's copy carries only in-frame clones and drops some. The sample records about 150,000 clones, roughly nine tenths being singletons. Sample: peripheral blood. The receptors stem from a woman aged 35 to 49 with acute or convalescent COVID-19.

The V and J genes are TRBV6-1 and TRBJ1-4; D may be TRBD1 (6 bases). Germline V lookup: CDR1 MNHNS, CDR2 SASEGT. This CDR3 region has 17 residues. Trimming stripped 4 bases from V and 0 bases from J, with 15 bases between. CDR3 bases: TGTGCCAGCAGTGGGGGGCGACAGTTTTCAACTAATGAAAAACTGTTTTTT. As protein: CASSGGRQFSTNEKLFF.

The V and J genes are TRBV6-5 and TRBJ2-5, with D unclear. The germline V gene has CDR1 MNHEY and CDR2 SVGAGI. The CDR3 is made up of 12 amino acids. V lost 7 bases and J lost 4, with 10 bases in between. The CDR3 here is CASTRPGETQYF. Written as DNA, the CDR3 is TGTGCCAGCACCAGGCCAGGAGAGACCCAGTACTTC.

The chain employs TRBV7-6 and TRBJ2-7; TRBD2 agrees at 12 bases. V lost 3 bases and J lost 1; bases outside the gene matches: 7. This CDR3 region has 17 residues. From germline, CDR1 is SGHVS and CDR2 FNYEAQ. The CDR3 region is CASSLTSGSAMSYEQYF. In DNA, the CDR3 is TGTGCCAGCAGCTTGACTAGCGGGAGTGCGATGTCCTACGAGCAGTACTTC.

This chain uses TRBV10-3 with TRBJ2-2; D is ambiguous. V shed 3 bases and J shed 1 base, with 9 bases lying between them. Germline lookup yields CDR1 ENHRY and CDR2 SYGVKD. The CDR3 loop spans 15 amino acids. CDR3 sequence (DNA): TGTGCCATCAGTGATGCTACGAAGAACACCGGGGAGCTGTTTTTT. Its protein product is CAISDATKNTGELFF.

The chain recombines TRBV20-1 with TRBJ1-3; D uncertain. CDR1 and CDR2 from the germline V gene are DFQATT and SNEGSKA (reference sequence). Trimming removed 3 bases at V and 3 bases at J, with 9 bases between. CDR3 length equals 13 residues. The CDR3 DNA reads as TGCAGTGCTAGTGCCGGGTTTGGAAACACCATATATTTT. This encodes CSASAGFGNTIYF.

This chain links TRBV4-2 with TRBJ2-1; possible D gene TRBD1, 6 bases. Germline values: CDR1 LGHNA, CDR2 YNFKEQ. V lost 2 bases, J lost 1 base, and 12 bases lay in between. CDR3 length equals 16 residues. CDR3 DNA sequence: TGTGCCAGCAGCCAACCCCAGGGGATGTCCTACAATGAGCAGTTCTTC. Protein product: CASSQPQGMSYNEQFF.

The chain carries TRBV4-1 and TRBJ1-1, with a weak D call TRBD1 (6 bases). This CDR3 region has 15 residues. V lost 5 bases and J 7 bases, leaving 20 bases between the germline ends. CDR1 MGHRA and CDR2 YSYEKL come from the germline V gene. CDR3: CASSAQGTGRGEAFF. The CDR3 DNA is TGCGCCAGCAGCGCTCAAGGAACGGGCAGGGGTGAAGCTTTCTTT.

V and J are TRBV6-5 and TRBJ2-6; D may be TRBD1 (6 bases). This CDR3 is built from 16 residues. Germline loops: CDR1 MNHEY, CDR2 SVGAGI. V was pared by 0 bases and J by 0 bases, with 6 bases between. The CDR3 nucleotides read TGTGCCAGCAGTTACTCAGGGGGCTCTGGGGCCAACGTCCTGACTTTC. Translation gives CASSYSGGSGANVLTF.